The T cell receptor beta chain under discussion was sequenced for a study of tumor-infiltrating lymphocytes in primary liver carcinoma. Study observations and caveats: Relative to tumor region pairs, the tumor-adjacent and tumor-blood pairs showed overlap that was lower. Representation across all five tumor regions was limited to only about 7.5-25% of top clones. When set against blood, tumors had a significantly higher top-250-clone fraction (p = 0.039).

TCR beta cDNA was made from approximately 500 ng total RNA with a constant-region primer. Slightly modified ARM-PCR with three nested multiplex PCR rounds yielded TCR beta libraries. Both of the initial two PCR rounds ran for about 9 cycles and employed TRBV1-TRBV30 forward primers alongside a C-beta reverse primer. MiXCR, applied by TCRdb to the multiplex PCR reads, yields one record per CDR3 protein. The sample shows about 21,000 distinct CDR3 sequences, 60% to 80% of them seen only once. Germline V lookup: CDR1 MDHEN, CDR2 SYDVKM. The CDR3 has 17 residues. This clonotype was seen just once. As yet, its antigen is unknown. At one end, the junction sequence differs from germline, possibly due to a read error. Total RNA and DNA came together from about 21-30 mg of bulk tissue without cell sorting.

Material: liver tumor tissue from sampling region 1. Stated subset: tumor region T1, superior pole. This clonotype originated in a woman aged 25 to 39 with primary liver carcinoma and hepatitis B virus infection. The V and J genes are TRBV28 and TRBJ2-1; TRBD2 matches 7 bases. CDR3 coding DNA: TGTACCAGCACCCACCACGGGGGAGGGCTATCCTGCAATGAGCAGTTCTTC. This encodes CTSTHHGGGLSCNEQFF.